Presented here are 14 T cell receptor beta chains from one specimen sequenced in a study of T cell repertoires in cytomegalovirus infection (dated by TCRdb to between 2018 and 2020). This sample was sequenced with an Illumina HiSeq 1500. The public reads were quality trimmed at Q25 with fastp and then assembled into clones with MiXCR by TCRdb, keeping productive beta chains. Identical CDR3 proteins give one entry, which carries the most common genes and DNA. The sample table shows 200,000 or so distinct CDR3 sequences, and roughly 27% are seen once. 30% to 35% of the sample belongs to the ten largest clones. The sample comprised PBMCs. These receptors all stem from a human donor in good health (CMV status not recorded). Some clones in this sample may be carry-over from other donors' samples.

The chain carries TRBV6-1 and TRBJ2-3; perhaps TRBD1 as D (6 bases). In germline, CDR1 is MNHNS, CDR2 SASEGT. The CDR3 covers 14 residues. V lost 8 bases to trimming and J lost 2 bases, with 14 bases between them. CDR3 sequence (DNA): TGTGCCAGCGGAGAGACAGGTCACACAGATACGCAGTATTTT. This sequence encodes CASGETGHTDTQYF.

This clonotype was recorded many times. The rearrangement links TRBV7-9 to TRBJ1-2; a weak D match, TRBD1 (6 bases). Trimming took 4 bases from V and 8 from J, leaving 11 bases between them. Germline-derived CDR1 and CDR2 are SEHNR and FQNEAQ (reference sequence). The CDR3 loop spans 12 amino acids. This CDR3 is CASSSRGEGYTF. For the CDR3, the DNA is TGTGCCAGCAGCTCCAGGGGAGAGGGCTACACCTTC.

This clonotype has just a few counts. The chain employs TRBV10-3 and TRBJ2-5; the D is unclear. V lost 3 bases to trimming and J lost 4 bases, with 12 bases between them. The CDR3 contains 14 residues. From germline, CDR1 is ENHRY and CDR2 SYGVKD. DNA for the CDR3: TGTGCCATCAGTGATGGGATCTGGGGAGAGACCCAGTACTTC. This sequence encodes CAISDGIWGETQYF.

The chain carries TRBV13 and TRBJ1-1; D remains ambiguous. The CDR3 covers 14 residues. Trimming stripped 5 bases from V and 2 bases from J, with 12 bases between. Germline CDR1 reads PRHDT; CDR2 reads FYEKMQ (reference sequence). In nucleotides, the CDR3 is TGTGCCAGCAGCCGTCAACAGCTAAACACTGAAGCTTTCTTT. Protein product: CASSRQQLNTEAFF.

The CDR3 loop reads CASSLTVGEDEQYF. The CDR3 DNA sequence: TGCGCCAGCAGCTTGACGGTCGGCGAGGACGAGCAGTACTTC. V is TRBV5-1 and J is TRBJ2-7; no clear D gene. The CDR3 totals 14 residues. Trimming took 1 base from V and 5 from J, leaving 13 bases between them. Germline CDR1 and CDR2: SGHRS and YFSETQ. The entire variable domain, with the rest obtained from reference TRBV5-1 and TRBJ2-7, is as follows: KAGVTQTPRYLIKTRGQQVTLSCSPISGHRSVSWYQQTPGQGLQFLFEYFSETQRNKGNFPGRFSGRQFSNSRSEMNVSTLELGDSALYLCASSLTVGEDEQYFGPGTRLTVT.

This clonotype has only a few counts. The rearrangement links TRBV7-2 to TRBJ1-1; unclear D gene. Germline CDR1 and CDR2: SGHTA and FQGNSA. With 6 bases removed from V and 1 base from J, the gap between germline ends came to 12 bases. The CDR3 has 14 amino acids. This CDR3 reads CASSPAVSNTEAFF. DNA for the CDR3: TGTGCCAGCAGTCCGGCGGTCTCGAACACTGAAGCTTTCTTT.

This clonotype has just a few counts. The gene calls are TRBV7-2 and TRBJ2-3, with D perhaps being TRBD1 or TRBD2 (5 bases each). There are 14 residues in the CDR3. Trimming took off 10 bases at V and 3 bases at J, with 17 bases between the two ends. Germline-derived CDR1 and CDR2 are SGHTA and FQGNSA. DNA for the CDR3: TGTGCCACCTCGGAGGCAGAGGGGACAGATACGCAGTATTTT. Residues: CATSEAEGTDTQYF.

This clonotype was seen only a few times. The chain carries TRBV5-1 and TRBJ2-7; 8 bases agree with TRBD1. V gave up 4 bases and J gave up 6 bases; unmatched junction bases: 9. The CDR3 is 14 residues long. Germline V lookup: CDR1 SGHRS, CDR2 YFSETQ. CDR3 sequence reads: CASSQRQGKGEQYF. In DNA, the CDR3 is TGCGCCAGCAGCCAACGACAGGGGAAAGGCGAGCAGTACTTC.

This clonotype came up a few times. V gene TRBV6-2 or TRBV6-3 combines with J gene TRBJ1-1; tentatively, D is TRBD1 (5 bases). CDR1 MNHEY and CDR2 SVGEGT come from the germline V gene. The CDR3 is 14 amino acids. Trimming removed 3 bases from V and 1 base from J, with 9 bases in between. DNA of the CDR3: TGTGCCAGCAGTTATAACGGGGGGAACACTGAAGCTTTCTTT. This translates into CASSYNGGNTEAFF.

This clonotype was counted at least ten times. The CDR3 DNA reads TGTGCCAGCAGCTTAGCGGGACTAGCGGGGGAAGAGACCCAGTACTTC. Amino acid sequence: CASSLAGLAGEETQYF. This sequence joins TRBV7-2 and TRBJ2-5; 14 bases align to TRBD2. The CDR3 extends over 16 amino acids. Germline loops: CDR1 SGHTA, CDR2 FQGNSA. With 0 bases clipped from V and 3 bases from J, the junction kept 0 bases outside the gene matches.

The V gene is TRBV7-9, the J gene TRBJ1-6; no firm D call. This CDR3 spans 14 amino acids. With 6 bases removed from V and 7 bases from J, the gap between germline ends came to 13 bases. Germline loops: CDR1 SEHNR, CDR2 FQNEAQ (reference sequence). The CDR3 here is CASSIGQINSPLHF. Written as DNA, the CDR3 is TGTGCCAGCAGTATCGGGCAAATAAATTCACCCCTCCACTTT.

In its sample, this clonotype was seen a few times. The chain is built from TRBV12-3 or TRBV12-4 and TRBJ2-2; TRBD1 matches at 11 bases. This CDR3 region has 17 residues. Trimming cost V 3 bases and J 2 bases; bases outside gene matches: 5. The CDR3 DNA reads as TGTGCCAGCAGTTTTCTTGGGACAGGGGGAAACACCGGGGAGCTGTTTTTT. It translates to CASSFLGTGGNTGELFF.

This clonotype has ten or more counts. The V call is TRBV7-2, the J call TRBJ2-2; the D is unclear. CDR3 length equals 12 residues. Trimming took 2 bases from V and 8 from J, leaving 6 bases between them. Per germline, CDR1 SGHTA and CDR2 FQGNSA. CDR3 DNA: TGTGCCAGCAGCTTAATTACTGGGGAGCTGTTTTTT. Residues: CASSLITGELFF.

This clonotype was counted a few times. CDR3 sequence reads: CASRVTSTDTQYF. In nucleotides, the CDR3 is TGTGCCAGCCGCGTAACTAGCACAGATACGCAGTATTTT. The rearrangement joins TRBV6-2 or TRBV6-3 to TRBJ2-3, with D hard to call. CDR1 is MNHEY and CDR2 is SVGEGT in the germline V gene. V lost 8 bases and J 0 bases, leaving 9 bases between the germline ends. The length of the CDR3 is 13 residues.